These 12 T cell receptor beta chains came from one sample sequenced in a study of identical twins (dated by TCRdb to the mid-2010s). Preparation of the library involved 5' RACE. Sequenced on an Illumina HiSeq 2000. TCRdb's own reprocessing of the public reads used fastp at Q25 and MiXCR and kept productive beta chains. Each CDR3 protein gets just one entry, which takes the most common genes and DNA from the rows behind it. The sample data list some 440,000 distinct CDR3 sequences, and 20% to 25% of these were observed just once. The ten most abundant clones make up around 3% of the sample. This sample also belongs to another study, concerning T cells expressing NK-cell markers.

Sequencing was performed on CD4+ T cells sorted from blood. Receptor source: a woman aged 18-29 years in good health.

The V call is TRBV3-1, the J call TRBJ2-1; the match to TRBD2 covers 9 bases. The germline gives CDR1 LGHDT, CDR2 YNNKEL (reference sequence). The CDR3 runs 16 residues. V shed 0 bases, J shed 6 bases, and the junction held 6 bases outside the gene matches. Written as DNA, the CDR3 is TGTGCCAGCAGCCAAGAAGCCGAGCGGGGGGCCAATGAGCAGTTCTTC. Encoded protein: CASSQEAERGANEQFF.

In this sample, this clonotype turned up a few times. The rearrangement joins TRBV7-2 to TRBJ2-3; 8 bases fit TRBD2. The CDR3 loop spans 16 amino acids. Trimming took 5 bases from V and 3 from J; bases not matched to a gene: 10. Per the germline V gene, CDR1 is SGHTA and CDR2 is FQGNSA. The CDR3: CASSATRGGRTDTQYF. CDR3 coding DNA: TGTGCCAGCAGCGCTACTCGGGGGGGCAGGACAGATACGCAGTATTTT.

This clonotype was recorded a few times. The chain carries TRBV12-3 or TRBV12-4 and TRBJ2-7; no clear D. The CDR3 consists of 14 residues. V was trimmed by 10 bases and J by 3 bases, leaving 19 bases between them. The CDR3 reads CAITFIRARYEQYF. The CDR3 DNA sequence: TGTGCCATCACTTTTATCCGGGCCCGCTACGAGCAGTACTTC.

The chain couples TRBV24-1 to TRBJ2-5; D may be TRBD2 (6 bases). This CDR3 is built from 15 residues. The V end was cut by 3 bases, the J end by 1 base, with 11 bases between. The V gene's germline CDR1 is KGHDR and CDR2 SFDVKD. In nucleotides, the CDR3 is TGTGCCACCAGTGATCCGCGGGACTCCCAAGAGACCCAGTACTTC. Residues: CATSDPRDSQETQYF.

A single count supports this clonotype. DNA for the CDR3: TGCAGTGCTTTCCTCGGGACTCTGAGCACAGATACGCAGTATTTT. Translated: CSAFLGTLSTDTQYF. The J gene is TRBJ2-3, the V gene TRBV20-1, with D possibly being TRBD2 (6 bases). This CDR3 has 15 residues. The V end lost 5 bases, the J end lost 0 bases, and 15 bases lay between the germline ends. The germline gives CDR1 DFQATT, CDR2 SNEGSKA (reference sequence).

Written as DNA, the CDR3 is TGCGCCAGCAGCCAAGATCATCCTAGCGTGCCCACAGATACGCAGTATTTT. Amino acid sequence: CASSQDHPSVPTDTQYF. J is TRBJ2-3 and V is TRBV4-3; D is perhaps TRBD2 (6 bases). Germline CDR1 is LGHNA and CDR2 is YSLEER. V lost 0 bases and J 2 bases, leaving 15 bases between the germline ends. This CDR3 spans 17 amino acids.

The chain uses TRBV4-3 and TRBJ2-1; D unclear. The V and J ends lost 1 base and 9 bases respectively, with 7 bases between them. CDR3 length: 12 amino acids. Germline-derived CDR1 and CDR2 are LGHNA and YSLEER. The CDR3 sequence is CASSQVWGEQFF. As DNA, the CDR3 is TGCGCCAGCAGCCAAGTGTGGGGTGAGCAGTTCTTC.

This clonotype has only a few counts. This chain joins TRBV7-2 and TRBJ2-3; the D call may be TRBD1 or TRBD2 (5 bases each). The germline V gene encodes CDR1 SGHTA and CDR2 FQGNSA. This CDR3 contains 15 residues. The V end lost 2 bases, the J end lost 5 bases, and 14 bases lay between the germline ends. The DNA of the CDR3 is TGTGCCAGCAGCTTACGGCGGAGAGGGGTAGATACGCAGTATTTT. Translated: CASSLRRRGVDTQYF.

CDR3 protein: CASSFGTSGIQETQYF. The CDR3 nucleotides are TGCGCCAGCAGTTTCGGGACTAGCGGAATACAAGAGACCCAGTACTTC. The chain carries TRBV5-1 and TRBJ2-5; 11 bases are shared with TRBD2. The trim removed 5 bases at V and 2 bases at J, leaving 8 bases unmatched. CDR1 is SGHRS, CDR2 YFSETQ, per germline. The CDR3 runs 16 residues.

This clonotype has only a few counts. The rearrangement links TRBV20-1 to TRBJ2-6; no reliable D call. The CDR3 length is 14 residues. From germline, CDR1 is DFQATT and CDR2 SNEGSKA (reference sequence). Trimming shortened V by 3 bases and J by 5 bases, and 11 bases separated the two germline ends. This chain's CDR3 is CSASVPGRANVLTF. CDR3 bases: TGCAGTGCTAGCGTTCCCGGCCGGGCCAACGTCCTGACTTTC.

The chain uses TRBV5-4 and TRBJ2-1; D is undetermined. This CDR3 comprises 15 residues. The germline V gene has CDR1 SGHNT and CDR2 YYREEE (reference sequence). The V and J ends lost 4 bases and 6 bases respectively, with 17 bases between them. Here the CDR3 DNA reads TGTGCCAGCAGCGCAAAACGATCGTCTCCCAATGAGCAGTTCTTC. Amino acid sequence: CASSAKRSSPNEQFF.

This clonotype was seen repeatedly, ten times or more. As DNA, the CDR3 is TGCGCCAGCAGCTGGGGCATAGCGGGCGCCACAGATACGCAGTATTTT. As protein: CASSWGIAGATDTQYF. The chain has TRBV5-1 and TRBJ2-3, with 7 bases lining up with TRBD2. After removal of 3 bases from V and 2 bases from J, the junction contained 9 bases not matched to a gene. This CDR3 comprises 16 residues. Germline values: CDR1 SGHRS, CDR2 YFSETQ. The full variable domain, completed using reference TRBV5-1 and TRBJ2-3, is KAGVTQTPRYLIKTRGQQVTLSCSPISGHRSVSWYQQTPGQGLQFLFEYFSETQRNKGNFPGRFSGRQFSNSRSEMNVSTLELGDSALYLCASSWGIAGATDTQYFGPGTRLTVL.